This T cell receptor (beta chain) was sequenced during a study of cytomegalovirus exposure and HLA in healthy donors. Study details: Unique TCR beta sequences numbering approximately 120 million came from 150 million to 200 million T cells in an earlier analysis. Study-level results: Later work associated 17,000 or so TCR beta sequences with HLA alleles at 0.05 false discovery rate. Cytomegalovirus-associated status was assigned to about 180 TCR beta chains.

A multiplex PCR was run with 60 Vbeta primers and 13 Jbeta primers. Sequencing used immunoSEQ multiplex PCR; TCRdb keeps in-frame clones, though not all of them. Among approximately 170,000 clones listed, 75% to 85% were seen once. Of note for this clone: The target antigen is unknown. At one end the junction does not follow the germline gene, possibly because of a read error.

This CDR3 has 13 residues. Per the germline V gene, CDR1 is MNHEY and CDR2 is SMNVEV (reference sequence). This sequence joins TRBV27 and TRBJ2-7; TRBD2 matches 8 bases. The TCR was taken from a female donor in good health and CMV-seronegative. Sequencing was performed on PBMCs. CDR3 DNA sequence: TGTGCCAGCAGTTTATCCAGGAACGGGGGGGTGCACTTC. This translates into CASSLSRNGGVHF.